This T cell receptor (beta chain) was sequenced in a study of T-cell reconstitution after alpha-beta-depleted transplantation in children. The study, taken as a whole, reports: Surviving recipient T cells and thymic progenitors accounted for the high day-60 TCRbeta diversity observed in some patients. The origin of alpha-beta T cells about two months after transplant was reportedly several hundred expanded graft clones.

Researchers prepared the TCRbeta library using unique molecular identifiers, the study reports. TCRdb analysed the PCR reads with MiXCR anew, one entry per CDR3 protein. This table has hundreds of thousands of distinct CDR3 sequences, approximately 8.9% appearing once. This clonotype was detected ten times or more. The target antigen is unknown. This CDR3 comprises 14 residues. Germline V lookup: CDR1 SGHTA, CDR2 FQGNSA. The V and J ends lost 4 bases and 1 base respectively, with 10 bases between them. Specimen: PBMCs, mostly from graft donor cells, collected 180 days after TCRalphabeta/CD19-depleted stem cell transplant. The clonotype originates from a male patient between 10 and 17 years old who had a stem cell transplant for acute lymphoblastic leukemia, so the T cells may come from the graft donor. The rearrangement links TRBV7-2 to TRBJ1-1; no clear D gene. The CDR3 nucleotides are TGTGCCAGCAGCTCCCTGGGATGGAACACTGAAGCTTTCTTT. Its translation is CASSSLGWNTEAFF.